This T cell receptor (beta chain) emerged from a study of PD-L1 blockade in urothelial cancer. Study summary: Patients commenced atezolizumab in about 2014, and it was given at 1,200 mg intravenously every 3 weeks. Analysis of blood occurred 3 weeks (second dose) and 6 weeks after treatment start. The study's findings and limits: Prediction of better survival came from below-median pretreatment blood TCR clonality.

For this clone: Its antigen is not identified.

The table came from immunoSEQ multiplex PCR; TCRdb's copy has only in-frame clones and leaves some out. The sample has some 100,000 clones; over 80% are singletons. Per germline, CDR1 SGHDT and CDR2 YYEEEE. The CDR3 is 14 amino acids. The V segment lost 5 bases and the J segment 3 bases; nucleotides outside the gene matches: 7. This TCR was recovered from a woman of 80 years or more with urothelial cancer. Sequencing used PBMCs, obtained around atezolizumab (anti-PD-L1) treatment. The gene calls are TRBV5-6 and TRBJ2-7; 8 bases fit TRBD1. CDR3 coding DNA: TGTGCCAGCAGACGGACAGGGCGACTCTACGAGCAGTACTTC. It encodes CASRRTGRLYEQYF.